The 4 T cell receptor beta chains below were found in one sample sequenced in a study of shared clonotypes between healthy human individuals. Positive CCR7 selection of CD45RO-negative cells yielded the naive CD8 cells, and terminally differentiated effector memory CD45RA+ cells were excluded. Clones were sequenced by immunoSEQ multiplex PCR, and TCRdb holds only the in-frame ones, with some missing. The sample records 630,000 or so clones, roughly 98% being singletons. Sequences were obtained from naive CD8+ T cells sorted from blood. Receptor source: a man aged 25-45 years in good health.

The chain uses TRBV10-3 and TRBJ2-1, with D tentatively TRBD1 or TRBD2 (6 bases each). Germline CDR1 is ENHRY and CDR2 is SYGVKD. The germline V and J ends were trimmed by 11 bases and 7 bases, with 15 bases remaining between them. The CDR3 runs to 12 residues. This chain's CDR3 is CASARGENEQFF. CDR3 in DNA: TGTGCCTCCGCAAGGGGGGAAAATGAGCAGTTCTTC.

The rearrangement links TRBV29-1 to TRBJ2-7, with D possibly TRBD2 on 5 matching bases. V dropped 4 bases and J dropped 3 bases, with 10 bases sitting between them. This CDR3 spans 12 amino acids. Germline V gives CDR1 SQVTM, CDR2 ANQGSEA. The DNA of the CDR3 is TGCAGCGTTGGAACGACTAACTACGAGCAGTACTTC. Translated, it gives CSVGTTNYEQYF.

This clone showed up just once. This chain links TRBV28 with TRBJ2-1, with 12 bases aligning to TRBD2. CDR1 MDHEN and CDR2 SYDVKM come from the germline V gene. The CDR3 is made up of 16 amino acids. After removal of 6 bases from V and 4 bases from J, the junction contained 7 bases not matched to a gene. CDR3 in DNA: TGTGCCAGCAGCCCCAGGACTAGCGGGACTTACAATGAGCAGTTCTTC. The encoded protein is CASSPRTSGTYNEQFF.

The chain is built from TRBV27 and TRBJ2-7, with TRBD1 matching 8 bases. Germline V gene lookup returns CDR1 MNHEY and CDR2 SMNVEV (reference sequence). CDR3 length equals 13 residues. The junction had 5 bases not matched to a gene; V was cut back by 3 bases and J by 7 bases. CDR3 in amino acids: CASSFNRGMEQYF. DNA of the CDR3: TGTGCCAGCAGTTTCAACAGGGGGATGGAGCAGTACTTC.